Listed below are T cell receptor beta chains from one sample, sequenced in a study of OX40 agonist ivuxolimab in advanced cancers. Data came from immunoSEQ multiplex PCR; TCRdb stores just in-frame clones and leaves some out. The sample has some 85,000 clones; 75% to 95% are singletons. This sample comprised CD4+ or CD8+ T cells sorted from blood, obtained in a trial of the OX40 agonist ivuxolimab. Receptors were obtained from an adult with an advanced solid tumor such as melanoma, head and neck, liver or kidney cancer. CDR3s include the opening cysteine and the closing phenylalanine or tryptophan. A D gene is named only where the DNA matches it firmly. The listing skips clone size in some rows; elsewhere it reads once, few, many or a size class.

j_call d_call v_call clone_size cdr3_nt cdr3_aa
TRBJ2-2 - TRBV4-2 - TGTGCCAGCAGCCCCCTAAGTACTAGCCGTATAGGGGAGCTGTTTTTT CASSPLSTSRIGELFF
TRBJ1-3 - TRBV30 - TGTGCCTGGAGGGGAGCTGGAAACACCATATATTTT CAWRGAGNTIYF
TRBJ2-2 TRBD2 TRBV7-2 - TGTGCCAGCAGCTTGAGGTTTCTAGCGGTGAACACCGGGGAGCTGTTTTTT CASSLRFLAVNTGELFF
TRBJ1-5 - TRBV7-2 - TGTGCCAGCAGCTCACAGGGTCGGAATCAGCCCCAGCATTTT CASSSQGRNQPQHF
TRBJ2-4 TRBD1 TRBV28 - TGTGCCAGCAGTCCCCAAGACAGGGCCCAAAACATTCAGTACTTC CASSPQDRAQNIQYF
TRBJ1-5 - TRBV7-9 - TGTGCCAGCAGCCTGGACGGGGCGAGGCAGCCCCAGCATTTT CASSLDGARQPQHF
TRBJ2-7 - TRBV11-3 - TGTGCCAGCAGCTTAGGGTCCGGTTCCTACGAGCAGTACTTC CASSLGSGSYEQYF
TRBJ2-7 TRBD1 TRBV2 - TGTGCCAGCAGTGAAAGGGGGACAGCCTACGAGCAGTACTTC CASSERGTAYEQYF
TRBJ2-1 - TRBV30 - TGTGCCTGGAGACTAGCCGGGGGCAATGAGCAGTTCTTC CAWRLAGGNEQFF
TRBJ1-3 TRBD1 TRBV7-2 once TGTGCCAGCAGCTTAGCGGGACAGGGCGTCGGCACCATATATTTT CASSLAGQGVGTIYF
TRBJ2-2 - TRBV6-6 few TGTGCCAGCAGTTACCCCCCCGGGGAGCTGTTTTTT CASSYPPGELFF
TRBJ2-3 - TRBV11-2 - TGTGCCAGCAGCTTGGACTACACAGATACGCAGTATTTT CASSLDYTDTQYF
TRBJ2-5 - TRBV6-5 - TGTGCCAGCAGTTCCACGGGCCCCAAGGCGACCCAGTACTTC CASSSTGPKATQYF
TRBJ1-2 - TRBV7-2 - TGTGCCAGCAGCTCTGCAACAGCTAACTATGGCTACACCTTC CASSSATANYGYTF
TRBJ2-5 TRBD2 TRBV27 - TGTGCCAGCAGGCGCCGAGGACTAGCTATAGAGACCCAGTACTTC CASRRRGLAIETQYF
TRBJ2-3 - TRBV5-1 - TGCGCCAGCAGCGGCGGGGATATTAGCACAGATACGCAGTATTTT CASSGGDISTDTQYF
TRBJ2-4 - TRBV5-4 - TGTGCCAGCAGCTTGAGTACGGGGAGAGGGGAGGTAGCCAAAAACATTCAGTACTTC CASSLSTGRGEVAKNIQYF
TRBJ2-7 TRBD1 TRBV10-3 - TGTGCCATCAGTGCCGGGACAGGGAACTACGAGCAGTACTTC CAISAGTGNYEQYF
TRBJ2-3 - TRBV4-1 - TGCGCCAGCAGCCATGGGTGGGGGGATACGCAGTATTTT CASSHGWGDTQYF
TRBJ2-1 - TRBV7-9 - TGTGCCAGCAGCTTTGGGCCGAATGAGCAGTTCTTC CASSFGPNEQFF
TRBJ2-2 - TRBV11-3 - TGTGCCAGCAGCTCCCTTGGGCAGAACACCGGGGAGCTGTTTTTT CASSSLGQNTGELFF
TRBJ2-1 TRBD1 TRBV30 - TGTGCCTCGAACAGGGGGAGGTTTGAGCAGTTCTTC CASNRGRFEQFF
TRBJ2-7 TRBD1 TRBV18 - TGTGCCAGCTCACCACCAATAGGGGGCGATGTCTCCTACGAGCAGTACTTC CASSPPIGGDVSYEQYF
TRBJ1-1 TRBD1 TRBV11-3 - TGTGCCAGCAGCTTCGACAGGGACACTGAAGCTTTCTTT CASSFDRDTEAFF
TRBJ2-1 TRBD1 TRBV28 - TGTGCCAGCCGGACAGGGGCCTTCAATGAGCAGTTCTTC CASRTGAFNEQFF
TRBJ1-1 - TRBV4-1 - TGCGCCAGCAGCCAAGATCTCATCGGGCCGGGGAACACTGAAGCTTTCTTT CASSQDLIGPGNTEAFF
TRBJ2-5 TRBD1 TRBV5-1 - TGCGCCAGCAGCTTGGCCAGAGGGGGCGGAGAGACCCAGTACTTC CASSLARGGGETQYF
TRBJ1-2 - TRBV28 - TGTGCCAGCGGGGCAGCGGCTAACTATGGCTACACCTTC CASGAAANYGYTF
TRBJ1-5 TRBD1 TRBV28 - TGTGCCAGCAGTCATGGGACAGGGCCATATAGCAATCAGCCCCAGCATTTT CASSHGTGPYSNQPQHF
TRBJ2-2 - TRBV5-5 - TGTGCCAGCAACCTCCTAGTCTTTGGCACGATAAACACCGGGGAGCTGTTTTTT CASNLLVFGTINTGELFF
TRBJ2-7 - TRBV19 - TGTGCCAGTAGTGTGGGACCTAAAGGAAACGAGCAGTACTTC CASSVGPKGNEQYF
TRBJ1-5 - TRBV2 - TGTGCCAGCAGGCAGGACAGCCCTAATCAGCCCCAGCATTTT CASRQDSPNQPQHF
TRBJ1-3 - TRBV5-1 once TGCGCCAGCAGCTTGGGCGGGAGCTCTGGAAACACCATATATTTT CASSLGGSSGNTIYF
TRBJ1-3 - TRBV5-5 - TGTGCCAGCAGCCTTGACAGCTCTGGAAACACCATATATTTT CASSLDSSGNTIYF
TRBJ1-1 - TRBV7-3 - TGTGCCAGCACCCAAACAAGGACGTCGAACTTTATGAACACTGAAGCTTTCTTT CASTQTRTSNFMNTEAFF
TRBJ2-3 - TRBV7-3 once TGTGCCAGCAGCTTCGGGTTCACAGATACGCAGTATTTT CASSFGFTDTQYF
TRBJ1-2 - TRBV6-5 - TGTGCCAGCAGTTACTCGGCGGGGAATAATGGCTACACCTTC CASSYSAGNNGYTF
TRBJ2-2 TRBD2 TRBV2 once TGTGCCGGTTTAGCGGGAGGGAACACCGGGGAGCTGTTTTTT CAGLAGGNTGELFF
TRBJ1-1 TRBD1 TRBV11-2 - TGTGCCAGCAGCCTCGACAGGGTGAACACTGAAGCTTTCTTT CASSLDRVNTEAFF
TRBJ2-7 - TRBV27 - TGTGCCAGCAGTTTCGGGGGAGTTGGCGAGCAGTACTTC CASSFGGVGEQYF
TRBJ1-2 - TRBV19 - TGTGCCAGTAGTATCCAGGGAGTTATCTATGGCTACACCTTC CASSIQGVIYGYTF
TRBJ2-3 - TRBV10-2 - TGCGCCAGCAGTGGTGTAGCTAAGACAGATACGCAGTATTTT CASSGVAKTDTQYF
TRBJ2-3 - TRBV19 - TGTGCCAGTGGGCTAGCGACTAGCACAGATACGCAGTATTTT CASGLATSTDTQYF
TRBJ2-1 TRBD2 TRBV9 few TGTGCCAGCAGCCTCTCGCCTAGCGGGTACAATGAGCAGTTCTTC CASSLSPSGYNEQFF
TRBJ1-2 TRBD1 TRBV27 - TGTGCCAGCAGTTTTGGACAGGGCTATGGCTACACCTTC CASSFGQGYGYTF
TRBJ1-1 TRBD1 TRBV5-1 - TGCGCCAGCAGCTTGGACAGGGGGAACACTGAAGCTTTCTTT CASSLDRGNTEAFF
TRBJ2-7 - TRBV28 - TGTGCCAGCAACGACGGACAGCCGGTCTACGAGCAGTACTTC CASNDGQPVYEQYF
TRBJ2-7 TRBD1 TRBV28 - TGTGCCAGCAGGAGGACAGGAAACTCCTACGAGCAGTACTTC CASRRTGNSYEQYF
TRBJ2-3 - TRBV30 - TGTGCCTGGAGCCGCGGGACTCTGGGTCGGGGTGATACGCAGTATTTT CAWSRGTLGRGDTQYF
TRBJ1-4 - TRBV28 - TGTGCCAGCAGTTTTAGTGGGACAATCGGTGAAAAACTGTTTTTT CASSFSGTIGEKLFF
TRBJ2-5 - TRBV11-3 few TGTGCCAGCAGCCCAGGGGGGAAAGAGACCCAGTACTTC CASSPGGKETQYF
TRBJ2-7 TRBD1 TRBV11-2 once TGTGCCAGCAGCCCACAGGGGTTTGACTCCTACGAGCAGTACTTC CASSPQGFDSYEQYF
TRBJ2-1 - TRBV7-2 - TGTGCCAGCAGCTTATCCCAGGAAGCCTACAATGAGCAGTTCTTC CASSLSQEAYNEQFF
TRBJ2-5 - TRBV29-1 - TGCAGCGTTGAGGGCCGGGACCTAAGAGGGACCCAGTACTTC CSVEGRDLRGTQYF
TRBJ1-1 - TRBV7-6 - TGTGCCAGCAGCCCACGGACGGTAAACACTGAAGCTTTCTTT CASSPRTVNTEAFF
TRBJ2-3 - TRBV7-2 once TGTGCCAGCAGCTTAGTGGGGGGACCAGATACGCAGTATTTT CASSLVGGPDTQYF
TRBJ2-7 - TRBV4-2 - TGTGCCAGCAGCCAATTCCAGTCCTACGAGCAGTACTTC CASSQFQSYEQYF
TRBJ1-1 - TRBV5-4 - TGTGCCAGCAGCTTAGCAGGGGCCATGAACACTGAAGCTTTCTTT CASSLAGAMNTEAFF
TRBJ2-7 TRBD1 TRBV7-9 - TGTGCCAGCAGCTTAGCCGGACAGGGGGCGACTGAGCAGTACTTC CASSLAGQGATEQYF
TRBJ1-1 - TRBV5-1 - TGCGCCAGCAGCGGGGGGGCACAGGGAAGTGAAGCTTTCTTT CASSGGAQGSEAFF